This T cell receptor (beta chain) is drawn from a study of T cell repertoires in cytomegalovirus infection. Overall study: Carrying CMV and the relevant HLA type showed in public TCR beta signatures.

TCRdb reanalysed the reads using MiXCR and keeps one entry per CDR3 protein. The sample holds 250,000 or so distinct CDR3 sequences, approximately 17% seen once. Broader study findings: The ex vivo response showed dominance by HLA-C-restricted CMV-specific TCR beta clonotypes. Summed public TCR beta family frequency identified CMV carriers bearing the relevant HLA.

This clonotype has ten or more counts. Antigen unknown. This TCR was sampled from a human donor in good health (CMV status not recorded). Some clones in this sample may be carry-over from other donors' samples. Sequencing was performed on CD8+ T cells from PBMCs.

CDR3 DNA sequence: TGTGCCAGCAGCTTAGGGGCAGACTACTCCTATAATTCACCCCTCCACTTT. Protein: CASSLGADYSYNSPLHF. The chain has TRBV7-2 and TRBJ1-6; D is unclear. The germline gives CDR1 SGHTA, CDR2 FQGNSA. The CDR3 totals 17 residues. V lost 1 base to trimming and J lost 0 bases, with 10 bases between them. Drawing the rest from reference TRBV7-2 and TRBJ1-6, the complete variable domain is GAGVSQSPSNKVTEKGKDVELRCDPISGHTALYWYRQSLGQGLEFLIYFQGNSAPDKSGLPSDRFSAERTGGSVSTLTIQRTQQEDSAVYLCASSLGADYSYNSPLHFGNGTRLTVT.